Below are 24 T cell receptor beta chains sequenced from a single sample in a study of beta chain features in type 1 diabetes. Their antigens are not known. Of the isolated RNA, all was reverse transcribed, and so the sequenced material was expressed TCRB transcripts. TCRdb keeps only in-frame clones here, not all; method: immunoSEQ multiplex PCR. The table shows about 160,000 clones, with around 9.7% occurring only once. Study observations and caveats: Moderately but significantly shorter TCRB CDR3s were found in Type 1 diabetes patients in all four CD4+ subsets.

Sequences were obtained from central memory CD4+ T cells from blood. Receptors originate from a woman in her twenties or thirties with type 1 diabetes.

On this clone: This sample also contains other DNA sequences that code for the same CDR3. The chain uses TRBV7-3 and TRBJ2-1; 7 bases agree with TRBD2. Trimming at V came to 3 bases and at J to 2 bases, leaving 4 bases not matched to a gene. This CDR3 spans 15 amino acids. Germline-derived CDR1 and CDR2 are SGHTA and FQGTGA. Written as DNA, the CDR3 is TGTGCCAGCAGCTTGTCCAGCGGGACCTACAATGAGCAGTTCTTC. Translated, it gives CASSLSSGTYNEQFF.

This clone occurred a few times. The rearrangement links TRBV7-9 to TRBJ1-2; the D gene is possibly TRBD1 (5 bases). Germline lookup yields CDR1 SEHNR and CDR2 FQNEAQ (reference sequence). CDR3 length: 13 residues. Between the trimmed V and J ends, which lost 5 bases and 7 bases, there was a span of 14 bases. The CDR3 DNA follows: TGTGCCAGCAGCCGTCAGGGAGGATCTGGCTACACCTTC. Protein sequence: CASSRQGGSGYTF.

This clone was seen a handful of times. The chain links TRBV29-1 to TRBJ1-2; D not certain. The CDR3 length is 18 residues. The germline V gene has CDR1 SQVTM and CDR2 ANQGSEA. Trimming removed 4 bases at V and 4 bases at J, with 28 bases between. This CDR3 reads CSVVLQFPGRTGRYGYTF. The DNA for the CDR3 is TGCAGCGTTGTTTTACAGTTCCCGGGGAGAACTGGTCGCTATGGCTACACCTTC.

This clone has only a few counts. V usage is TRBV11-2 and J usage is TRBJ2-5, with D perhaps matching TRBD2 (5 bases). Germline V gene lookup returns CDR1 SGHAT and CDR2 FQNNGV. CDR3 length: 16 amino acids. V gave up 5 bases and J gave up 5 bases, with 21 bases separating them. In DNA form, the CDR3 reads TGTGCCAGCAGCCAATCCGTTCGGGGTTGGGGTGAGACCCAGTACTTC. Translating gives CASSQSVRGWGETQYF.

V gene TRBV30 combines with J gene TRBJ1-2, with D perhaps TRBD1 (5 bases). The CDR3 spans 12 residues. The ends were cut back, 4 bases at V and 8 bases at J, with 14 bases in the middle. Germline CDR1 GTSNPN, CDR2 SVGIG (reference sequence). The CDR3 loop reads CAWISPGGGYTF. As DNA, the CDR3 is TGTGCCTGGATAAGTCCCGGGGGAGGCTACACCTTC.

This clone has just a few counts. The chain links TRBV2 to TRBJ2-5, with unresolved D. The CDR3 contains 12 residues. V was shortened by 5 bases and J by 1 base, with 5 bases between the two germline ends. The germline V gene encodes CDR1 SNHLY and CDR2 FYNNEI. The CDR3 nucleotides are TGTGCCAGCAGTCCATCCCAAGAGACCCAGTACTTC. This sequence encodes CASSPSQETQYF.

This clone has a handful of counts. The CDR3 loop is CATWPENSYEQYF. CDR3 DNA: TGTGCCACATGGCCGGAGAATTCCTACGAGCAGTACTTC. The rearrangement uses TRBV10-3 and TRBJ2-7; unclear D gene. The germline gives CDR1 ENHRY, CDR2 SYGVKD. V was cut by 10 bases and J by 1 base, with 14 bases left in between. The CDR3 is 13 residues long.

In this sample, this clone turned up a few times. The CDR3 here is CASSQRTGANEKLFF. CDR3 bases: TGCGCCAGCAGCCAAAGGACAGGGGCTAATGAAAAACTGTTTTTT. The rearrangement joins TRBV4-1 to TRBJ1-4; 9 bases line up with TRBD1. Germline assignment: CDR1 MGHRA and CDR2 YSYEKL. The CDR3 runs 15 residues. The V segment lost 2 bases and the J segment 3 bases; nucleotides outside the gene matches: 1.

This clone was recorded a few times. The J gene is TRBJ1-2, the V gene TRBV15, with a weak D call TRBD1 (5 bases). Germline V gene data show CDR1 as LNHNV and CDR2 as YYDKDF (reference sequence). CDR3 length: 14 amino acids. Between the trimmed V and J ends, which lost 5 bases and 4 bases, there was a span of 14 bases. CDR3 nucleotides: TGTGCCACCAGCGGGGACTTATCCCCCTATGGCTACACCTTC. Its translation: CATSGDLSPYGYTF.

This clone turned up a few times. The chain employs TRBV14 and TRBJ2-4; 7 bases are shared with TRBD1. The CDR3 sequence is 13 residues long. V trimming: 4 bases; J trimming: 8 bases; junction bases outside the gene matches: 5. The germline V gene encodes CDR1 SGHDN and CDR2 FVKESK. The CDR3 DNA reads as TGTGCCAGCAGCCGAGGGACAGACGACATTCAGTACTTC. Translated: CASSRGTDDIQYF.

This clone was counted a few times. The chain carries TRBV21-1 and TRBJ1-2. TRBV21-1 is a known pseudogene. This CDR3 region has 11 residues. This chain's CDR3 is CASSNLYGYTF. The CDR3 nucleotides are TGTGCCAGCAGCAACCTCTATGGCTACACCTTC.

This clone was observed a few times. The chain combines TRBV6-1 with TRBJ2-1; 9 bases agree with TRBD2. This CDR3 is 18 amino acids long. Germline CDR1 and CDR2: MNHNS and SASEGT. V trimming: 2 bases; J trimming: 7 bases; junction bases outside the gene matches: 15. CDR3 sequence (DNA): TGTGCCAGCAGTGAACAGCCCACCGTCGCGGGAGGGTCAAATGAGCAGTTCTTC. It translates to CASSEQPTVAGGSNEQFF.

The chain uses TRBV7-3 and TRBJ1-1; TRBD1 is a possible D gene (5 bases). The V and J ends lost 4 bases and 5 bases respectively, with 11 bases between them. Germline CDR1 and CDR2: SGHTA and FQGTGA. This CDR3 comprises 13 residues. Written as DNA, the CDR3 is TGTGCCAGCAGCTCCGCGGGGGAAACTGAAGCTTTCTTT. Protein product: CASSSAGETEAFF. The full variable domain, its missing parts supplied by reference TRBV7-3 and TRBJ1-1, is GAGVSQTPSNKVTEKGKYVELRCDPISGHTALYWYRQSLGQGPEFLIYFQGTGAADDSGLPNDRFFAVRPEGSVSTLKIQRTERGDSAVYLCASSSAGETEAFFGQGTRLTVV.

The table lists this clone with a few counts. V is TRBV25-1 and J is TRBJ2-5, with TRBD1 matching over 7 bases. CDR1 is MGHDK and CDR2 is SYGVNS in the germline V gene. Germline trimming cut 5 bases from V and 5 bases from J; bases unmatched to any gene: 14. The CDR3 is 16 residues long. CDR3 coding DNA: TGTGCCAGCAGTCCAGAAAAGACAGGGCTGATGGAGACCCAGTACTTC. Protein sequence: CASSPEKTGLMETQYF.

The chain uses TRBV4-1 and TRBJ1-1; a possible D gene is TRBD1 (5 bases). V was clipped by 6 bases and J by 1 base, with 12 bases between them. CDR1 and CDR2 (germline): MGHRA, YSYEKL. CDR3 length equals 14 residues. The CDR3 nucleotides are TGCGCCAGCAGGGGGCTCCTTCGGAACACTGAAGCTTTCTTT. This encodes CASRGLLRNTEAFF.

The chain carries TRBV28 and TRBJ1-1, with D possibly matching TRBD1 (6 bases). This CDR3 contains 13 residues. V gave up 5 bases and J gave up 6 bases, with 13 bases separating them. Germline-derived CDR1 and CDR2 are MDHEN and SYDVKM. The CDR3 nucleotides are TGTGCCAGCAGTACACAGGGTACCGCTGAAGCTTTCTTT. Translated, it gives CASSTQGTAEAFF.

As concerns this clone: One end of the junction varies from germline; a read error may be responsible. The chain's CDR3 is CASSLGGGGGTDTQYF. The CDR3 coding sequence is TGTGCTAGCAGCTTAGGAGGAGGGGGCGGCACAGATACGCAGTATTTT. This chain uses TRBV7-7 with TRBJ2-3, with D possibly being TRBD1 (7 bases). There are 16 residues in the CDR3. CDR1 SSHAT and CDR2 FNYEAQ come from the germline V gene (reference sequence).

The chain uses TRBV10-3 and TRBJ2-4, with 10 bases identical to TRBD2. The CDR3 totals 14 residues. Germline V gene sequence: CDR1 ENHRY, CDR2 SYGVKD. V dropped 5 bases and J dropped 8; count of bases not matched to a gene: 6. CDR3 in amino acids: CAISPTGTSDIQYF. Here the CDR3 DNA reads TGTGCCATCAGTCCTACCGGGACTAGCGACATTCAGTACTTC.

This clone has a handful of counts. This chain joins TRBV27 and TRBJ2-4; tentative D call: TRBD2 (5 bases). CDR1 and CDR2 from the germline V gene are MNHEY and SMNVEV (reference sequence). The V end was cut by 6 bases, the J end by 6 bases, with 21 bases between. The CDR3 is 16 amino acids. CDR3 region: CASSSTKGVRVNIQYF. The CDR3 DNA is TGTGCCAGCAGCTCCACAAAGGGAGTACGCGTAAACATTCAGTACTTC.

This clone was seen more than once but under ten times. The J gene is TRBJ1-2, the V gene TRBV5-4, with D perhaps TRBD1 (6 bases). Trimming took off 4 bases at V and 8 bases at J, with 15 bases between the two ends. The CDR3 runs 13 residues. The germline gives CDR1 SGHNT, CDR2 YYREEE (reference sequence). The CDR3 DNA follows: TGTGCCAGCAGCGACGGACAGCCGGGGGGCTACACCTTC. Protein: CASSDGQPGGYTF. Filled out from reference TRBV5-4 and TRBJ1-2, the complete variable domain reads ETGVTQSPTHLIKTRGQQVTLRCSSQSGHNTVSWYQQALGQGPQFIFQYYREEENGRGNFPPRFSGLQFPNYSSELNVNALELDDSALYLCASSDGQPGGYTFGSGTRLTVV.

This clone was found a few times. The chain employs TRBV7-3 and TRBJ2-3; the match to TRBD1 covers 8 bases. The V segment lost 5 bases and the J segment 4 bases; nucleotides outside the gene matches: 5. The CDR3 loop spans 14 amino acids. CDR1 is SGHTA, CDR2 FQGTGA, per germline. The CDR3 protein is CASSRQGLSDTQYF. The CDR3, as DNA: TGTGCCAGCAGCCGACAGGGGTTGTCAGATACGCAGTATTTT.

This clone has just a few counts. The rearrangement uses TRBV18 and TRBJ2-2; D is ambiguous. Germline values: CDR1 KGHSH, CDR2 LQKENI. This CDR3 has 15 amino acids. Trimming removed 1 base from V and 3 bases from J, with 9 bases in between. The chain's CDR3 is CASSPRRGDTGELFF. Here the CDR3 DNA reads TGTGCCAGCTCACCACGTAGAGGTGACACCGGGGAGCTGTTTTTT.

V is TRBV28 and J is TRBJ2-1; 7 bases are shared with TRBD1. This CDR3 is built from 17 residues. J was trimmed by 3 bases and V by 5 bases; bases with no gene match: 13. Per germline, CDR1 MDHEN and CDR2 SYDVKM. The CDR3 here is CASSRPGQPLNYNEQFF. The CDR3 bases are TGTGCCAGCAGTCGACCGGGACAGCCCTTAAACTACAATGAGCAGTTCTTC.

This clone was counted only a few times. The chain employs TRBV25-1 and TRBJ2-1, with TRBD2 matching over 12 bases. The CDR3 covers 14 residues. The V and J ends lost 8 bases and 7 bases, in that order; junction bases with no gene match: 6. Germline V gene sequence: CDR1 MGHDK, CDR2 SYGVNS. CDR3 sequence: CASRLAGVENEQFF. CDR3 DNA: TGTGCCAGCCGACTAGCGGGAGTAGAGAATGAGCAGTTCTTC. The full variable domain, in which reference TRBV25-1 and TRBJ2-1 provide the parts outside the CDR3, is EADIYQTPRYLVIGTGKKITLECSQTMGHDKMYWYQQDPGMELHLIHYSYGVNSTEKGDLSSESTVSRIRTEHFPLTLESARPSHTSQYLCASRLAGVENEQFFGPGTRLTVL.